These T cell receptor beta chains were read from a single sample in a study of T cells in Graves' hyperthyroidism and ophthalmopathy. MiXCR, run by TCRdb on the multiplex PCR reads, gives a single entry per CDR3 protein. The sample carries about 520,000 distinct CDR3 sequences, roughly 25% recorded once. Sequencing was performed on blood. The receptors were sampled from a woman in her twenties or thirties with Graves' ophthalmopathy. CDR3s include the opening cysteine and the closing phenylalanine or tryptophan. The D gene is left open where the match is weak. Some rows mark clone size as missing; the rest say once, few, many or name a class of expanded clone.

j_call: TRBJ1-5
clone_size: many
d_call: -
v_call: TRBV30
cdr3_aa: CAWSAGRGQPQHF
cdr3_nt: TGTGCCTGGAGTGCCGGGAGGGGGCAGCCCCAGCATTTT

j_call: TRBJ1-2
clone_size: many
d_call: -
v_call: TRBV19
cdr3_aa: CASMAAYGYTF
cdr3_nt: TGTGCCAGTATGGCGGCGTATGGCTACACCTTC

j_call: TRBJ1-1
clone_size: many
d_call: -
v_call: TRBV29-1
cdr3_aa: CSVVSSEPEAFF
cdr3_nt: TGCAGCGTTGTATCGTCGGAACCTGAAGCTTTCTTT

j_call: TRBJ1-6
clone_size: once
d_call: -
v_call: TRBV7-8
cdr3_aa: CASSLQFRVARKNSPLHF
cdr3_nt: TGTGCCAGCAGCTTACAGTTCAGAGTCGCGCGCAAGAATTCACCCCTCCACTTT

j_call: TRBJ2-7
clone_size: many
d_call: TRBD1
v_call: TRBV6-2/TRBV6-3
cdr3_aa: CASDKGQGAYEQYF
cdr3_nt: TGTGCCAGCGACAAGGGACAGGGGGCCTACGAGCAGTACTTC

j_call: TRBJ1-5
clone_size: many
d_call: -
v_call: TRBV7-8
cdr3_aa: CASSHTGINQPQHF
cdr3_nt: TGTGCCAGCAGCCACACAGGGATAAATCAGCCCCAGCATTTT

j_call: TRBJ2-5
clone_size: -
d_call: TRBD2
v_call: TRBV9
cdr3_aa: CASSGRSGREETQYF
cdr3_nt: TGTGCCAGCAGCGGCAGGAGCGGGAGGGAAGAGACCCAGTACTTC

j_call: TRBJ2-4
clone_size: many
d_call: -
v_call: TRBV5-1
cdr3_aa: CASSLDWGSPAKNIKYF
cdr3_nt: TGCGCCAGCAGCTTGGACTGGGGGTCCCCAGCCAAAAACATTAAGTACTTC

j_call: TRBJ1-2
clone_size: many
d_call: -
v_call: TRBV5-1
cdr3_aa: CASSVTTALNYGYTF
cdr3_nt: TGCGCCAGCAGCGTGACAACCGCACTTAACTATGGCTACACCTTC

j_call: TRBJ1-6
clone_size: few
d_call: -
v_call: TRBV12-3/TRBV12-4
cdr3_aa: CASRDPGPNSPLHF
cdr3_nt: TGTGCCAGCAGAGATCCGGGACCGAATTCACCCCTCCACTTT

j_call: TRBJ1-2
clone_size: many
d_call: -
v_call: TRBV6-2/TRBV6-3
cdr3_aa: CASSYLDYGYTF
cdr3_nt: TGTGCCAGCAGTTACCTGGACTATGGCTACACCTTC

j_call: TRBJ2-7
clone_size: few
d_call: TRBD1
v_call: TRBV7-2
cdr3_aa: CASSSWTGVGEQYF
cdr3_nt: TGTGCCAGCAGCTCTTGGACAGGGGTGGGGGAGCAGTACTTC

j_call: TRBJ1-1
clone_size: -
d_call: -
v_call: TRBV11-3
cdr3_aa: CASSTGGPEAFF
cdr3_nt: TGTGCCAGCAGCACTGGGGGGCCTGAAGCTTTCTTT

j_call: TRBJ2-2
clone_size: -
d_call: -
v_call: TRBV10-3
cdr3_aa: CAISGAIYTGELFF
cdr3_nt: TGTGCCATCAGCGGGGCCATTTACACCGGGGAGCTGTTTTTT

j_call: TRBJ1-1
clone_size: many
d_call: -
v_call: TRBV15
cdr3_aa: CATSRDSPNTEAFF
cdr3_nt: TGTGCCACCAGCAGAGATTCTCCGAACACTGAAGCTTTCTTT

j_call: TRBJ1-3
clone_size: many
d_call: -
v_call: TRBV7-2
cdr3_aa: CASSLSHGNTIYF
cdr3_nt: TGTGCCAGCAGCTTATCTCATGGAAACACCATATATTTT

j_call: TRBJ1-1
clone_size: many
d_call: -
v_call: TRBV4-3
cdr3_aa: CASSQGAGDTEAFF
cdr3_nt: TGCGCCAGCAGCCAAGGGGCGGGGGACACTGAAGCTTTCTTT

j_call: TRBJ2-7
clone_size: many
d_call: -
v_call: TRBV5-1
cdr3_aa: CASSFLADSYEQYF
cdr3_nt: TGCGCCAGCAGCTTCTTGGCTGACTCCTACGAGCAGTACTTC

j_call: TRBJ1-1
clone_size: many
d_call: TRBD1
v_call: TRBV20-1
cdr3_aa: CSARDGTAFSEAFF
cdr3_nt: TGCAGTGCTAGGGATGGGACAGCATTTTCTGAAGCTTTCTTT

j_call: TRBJ1-1
clone_size: -
d_call: -
v_call: TRBV19
cdr3_aa: CASSIGPGNTIEAFF
cdr3_nt: TGTGCCAGTAGTATAGGCCCAGGGAACACAATTGAAGCTTTCTTT

j_call: TRBJ2-5
clone_size: few
d_call: TRBD2
v_call: TRBV7-2
cdr3_aa: CASSQSAGGGETQYF
cdr3_nt: TGTGCCAGCAGCCAATCAGCGGGGGGCGGGGAGACCCAGTACTTC

j_call: TRBJ2-5
clone_size: many
d_call: TRBD1
v_call: TRBV3-1
cdr3_aa: CASSHGTDRTQYF
cdr3_nt: TGTGCCAGCAGCCACGGGACAGATCGGACCCAGTACTTC

j_call: TRBJ1-1
clone_size: many
d_call: -
v_call: TRBV11-2
cdr3_aa: CASTLGSMNTEAFF
cdr3_nt: TGTGCCAGCACTTTAGGGTCTATGAACACTGAAGCTTTCTTT

j_call: TRBJ1-5
clone_size: many
d_call: -
v_call: TRBV6-2/TRBV6-3
cdr3_aa: CASSYGGSNQPQHF
cdr3_nt: TGTGCCAGCAGTTACGGGGGTAGCAATCAGCCCCAGCATTTT